Given below is one T cell receptor (beta chain) in context. Its antigen is not identified. These data belong to a study of T cells after yellow fever vaccination. About the research overall: Fractions with few cells were prepared using SMART-Seq v4 Ultra Low Input. Study-level results: Reappearing after the booster were most of the clones from primary vaccination (less than 97% CD4, approximately 86% CD8).

TCRdb analysed the 5' RACE reads with MiXCR anew, one entry per CDR3 protein. The table includes around 360,000 distinct CDR3 sequences, 11% detected once. In germline, CDR1 is MNHEY, CDR2 SMNVEV (reference sequence). J was trimmed by 6 bases and V by 7 bases; bases with no gene match: 16. The CDR3 covers 17 residues. The V call is TRBV27, the J call TRBJ2-2; 8 bases fit TRBD1. The sample in question was PBMCs, obtained on the day of the first yellow fever vaccination. This receptor was obtained from a man between 18 and 35 years old who received the YFV17D yellow fever vaccine. The CDR3 region has the DNA TGTGCCAGCACCTTCGACAGGGGTAGTTCCGTTGCCGGGGAGCTGTTTTTT. Translation: CASTFDRGSSVAGELFF.